This TCR beta chain was sequenced for a study of blood T cell repertoires in COVID-19. Residents of around 24 US areas, aged about 18 to 95 years, made up the participants. Measured with immunoSEQ multiplex PCR; TCRdb has only the in-frame clones, and not every one. The sample contains about 430,000 clones, 70% to 90% of which appear only once. The sequencing input was PBMCs or T cells enriched from blood (not recorded which). This clonotype was sampled from a woman under 30 who had been exposed to COVID-19.

The CDR3 here is CASSSTSSYEQYF. The CDR3 DNA is TGTGCCAGCAGTTCGACTAGCTCCTACGAGCAGTACTTC. This sequence joins TRBV6-5 and TRBJ2-7, with D possibly being TRBD2 (6 bases). The V end lost 4 bases, the J end lost 0 bases, and 7 bases lay between the germline ends. The germline CDR1 and CDR2 sequences are MNHEY and SVGAGI. The CDR3 has 13 amino acids.